This T cell receptor (beta chain) is from a study of beta chain features in type 1 diabetes. Since all of the isolated RNA was reverse transcribed, expressed TCRB transcripts were what got sequenced. Profiled with immunoSEQ multiplex PCR; TCRdb holds only in-frame clones, not every one. The sample holds about 700,000 clones, 13% seen once. The study, taken as a whole, reports: PCR may have favored shorter templates equally in patients and controls. Moderately but significantly shorter TCRB CDR3s were found in Type 1 diabetes patients in all four CD4+ subsets.

There are a few counts of this clone. What it binds is not known. CDR3 length: 14 residues. The germline V gene has CDR1 MDHEN and CDR2 SYDVKM. With 8 bases removed from V and 0 bases from J, the gap between germline ends came to 8 bases. Sequences were obtained from naive CD4+ T cells from blood. This chain connects TRBV28 to TRBJ2-6; D is uncertain. This TCR came from a man aged 18 to 30 with type 1 diabetes. CDR3 sequence reads: CASSGSSGANVLTF. The CDR3 nucleotides are TGTGCCAGCTCAGGCTCCTCTGGGGCCAACGTCCTGACTTTC.